The 8 T cell receptor beta chains given below trace back to one sample, sequenced in a study of T cell repertoires in cytomegalovirus infection. TCRdb itself ran the reads through MiXCR, one entry per CDR3 protein. The top ten clones hold about 18% of a sample with hundreds of thousands of distinct CDR3 sequences, around 35% of them seen once. No antigen has been identified for these receptors. The specimen was cultured PBMCs, collected from culture after CMV antigen stimulation. The source is a human donor in good health (CMV status not recorded). Some clones in this sample may be carry-over from other donors' samples.

The V gene is TRBV4-2, the J gene TRBJ2-3; 8 nucleotides match TRBD1. The trim removed 1 base at V and 2 bases at J, leaving 2 bases unmatched. The CDR3 spans 15 residues. Germline CDR1 is LGHNA and CDR2 is YNFKEQ. CDR3 sequence reads: CASSQGDRTTDTQYF. The CDR3, as DNA: TGTGCCAGCAGCCAAGGGGACAGGACCACAGATACGCAGTATTTT.

The CDR3 spells CASSQYRGRTGELFF. The CDR3 nucleotides read TGCGCCAGCAGCCAGTACAGGGGAAGGACCGGGGAGCTGTTTTTT. The chain recombines TRBV4-1 with TRBJ2-2; 7 positions agree with TRBD1. The V segment lost 3 bases and the J segment 5 bases; nucleotides outside the gene matches: 6. CDR3 length equals 15 residues. CDR1 is MGHRA and CDR2 is YSYEKL in the germline V gene.

J is TRBJ2-1 and V is TRBV12-5, with D hard to call. The CDR3 length is 13 residues. Germline V lookup: CDR1 LGHNT, CDR2 FRNRAP. Trimming shortened V by 2 bases and J by 9 bases, and 11 bases separated the two germline ends. CDR3 region: CASGLTLFGEQFF. CDR3 bases: TGTGCTAGTGGTTTGACCCTTTTCGGTGAGCAGTTCTTC.

The J gene is TRBJ2-3, the V gene TRBV6-5, with D unresolved. Trimming took off 6 bases at V and 6 bases at J, with 10 bases between the two ends. The germline gives CDR1 MNHEY, CDR2 SVGAGI. The CDR3 covers 12 residues. CDR3 sequence (DNA): TGTGCCAGCAGCCGCCCGGAGGATACGCAGTATTTT. It specifies CASSRPEDTQYF.

The sample holds many counts of this clonotype. The chain couples TRBV7-8 to TRBJ1-6, with D maybe TRBD1 (5 bases). Germline V lookup: CDR1 SGHVS, CDR2 FQNEAQ. CDR3 length: 17 amino acids. The V and J ends lost 4 bases and 9 bases respectively, with 22 bases between them. CDR3 sequence: CASSSKTGTGDGSPLHF. The DNA for the CDR3 is TGTGCCAGCAGCTCTAAAACCGGGACCGGGGATGGTTCACCCCTCCACTTT.

This clonotype has a handful of counts. This sequence joins TRBV7-2 and TRBJ2-2; the match to TRBD2 covers 9 bases. The CDR3 has 16 amino acids. V gave up 5 bases and J gave up 2 bases; unmatched junction bases: 6. CDR1 SGHTA and CDR2 FQGNSA come from the germline V gene. The CDR3 sequence is CASSLSGGSNTGELFF. CDR3 in DNA: TGTGCCAGCAGCCTTAGCGGGGGAAGTAACACCGGGGAGCTGTTTTTT.

The V gene is TRBV19, the J gene TRBJ1-6, with D maybe TRBD1 (5 bases). This CDR3 has 17 amino acids. Germline V gene sequence: CDR1 LNHDA, CDR2 SQIVND (reference sequence). V gave up 3 bases and J gave up 10 bases, with 22 bases separating them. The CDR3 region is CASSIPRSRVDGSPLHF. The DNA for the CDR3 is TGTGCCAGTAGTATTCCTCGCTCCAGGGTAGATGGATCACCCCTCCACTTT.

This clonotype has a handful of counts. The chain couples TRBV7-9 to TRBJ1-1, with TRBD1 identical over 11 bases. The length of the CDR3 is 15 residues. The trim removed 3 bases at V and 5 bases at J, leaving 5 bases unmatched. Germline CDR1 SEHNR, CDR2 FQNEAQ (reference sequence). Here the CDR3 DNA reads TGTGCCAGCAGCTTGTGGACAGGGGGCGGGACTGAAGCTTTCTTT. Its translation is CASSLWTGGGTEAFF.